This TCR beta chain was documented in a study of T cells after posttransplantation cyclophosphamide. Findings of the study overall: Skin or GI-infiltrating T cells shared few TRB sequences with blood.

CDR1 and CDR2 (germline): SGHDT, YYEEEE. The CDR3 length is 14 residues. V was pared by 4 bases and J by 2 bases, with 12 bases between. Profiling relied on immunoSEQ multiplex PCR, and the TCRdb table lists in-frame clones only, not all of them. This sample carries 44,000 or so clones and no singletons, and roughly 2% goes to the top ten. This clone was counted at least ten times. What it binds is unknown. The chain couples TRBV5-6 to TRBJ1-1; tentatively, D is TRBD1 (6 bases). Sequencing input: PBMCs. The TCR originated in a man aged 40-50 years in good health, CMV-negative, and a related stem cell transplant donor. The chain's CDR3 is CASSGGHLNTEAFF. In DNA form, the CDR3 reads TGTGCCAGCAGCGGGGGACACCTCAACACTGAAGCTTTCTTT.